This T cell receptor beta chain was captured by sequencing in a study of breast tumors, draining lymph nodes, adjacent tissues. The study's findings and limits: Luminal-like breast cancer showed significantly higher tumor–nontumor repertoire similarity than basal-like.

The lymph nodes were axillary draining lymph nodes from breast cancer patients. This clonotype was counted many times. Its specificity is not known. This CDR3 region has 15 residues. Per the germline V gene, CDR1 is SGHVS and CDR2 is FQNEAQ. V was clipped by 2 bases and J by 2 bases, with 12 bases between them. TCRdb re-derived calls from the multiplex PCR reads in MiXCR, one entry per CDR3 protein. Of approximately 140,000 distinct CDR3 sequences in the sample, about 33% were seen once. This receptor was identified in a female donor with breast cancer. Some clones in this sample may be carry-over from other donors' samples. Sequencing was carried out using axillary lymph node tissue. The rearrangement joins TRBV7-8 to TRBJ1-2; D may be TRBD1 (5 bases). Here the CDR3 reads CASSLRQPQNYGYTF. The CDR3, as DNA: TGTGCCAGCAGCTTAAGACAGCCTCAAAACTATGGCTACACCTTC.